Listed below are T cell receptor beta chains from one sample, sequenced in a study of cytomegalovirus exposure and HLA in healthy donors. Assay used: immunoSEQ multiplex PCR; TCRdb lists only in-frame clones, some missing. The sample comprises 250,000 to 350,000 clones, 86% of which are singletons, and less than 4% rests with the top ten. The specimen was PBMCs. All receptors come from a middle-aged man in good health and CMV-seropositive. Each CDR3 is given with its conserved first and last residue. A D gene is named only where the DNA matches it firmly. Expanded clones get a size class; other rows say once, few or many, or leave the size out.

size | D | J | V | length | DNA | CDR3
. | . | TRBJ2-2 | TRBV6-5 | 16 | TGTGCCAGCAGTTACTCGTCCACACAGGGTTACGGGGAGCTGTTTTTT | CASSYSSTQGYGELFF
. | TRBD2 | TRBJ2-5 | TRBV19 | 14 | TGTGCCAGTAGCGACGGGTCCGGGGGGGAGACCCAGTACTTC | CASSDGSGGETQYF
. | TRBD1 | TRBJ2-1 | TRBV2 | 12 | TGTGCCAGCGCTCGACAGGGGAATGAGCAGTTCTTC | CASARQGNEQFF
. | TRBD2 | TRBJ2-3 | TRBV7-9 | 19 | TGTGCCAGCAGCTTAGCACCTAGACTAGCGGGAGGGCCCACAGATACGCAGTATTTT | CASSLAPRLAGGPTDTQYF
. | . | TRBJ1-2 | TRBV12-5 | 12 | TGTGCTAGTGCACGCGGCGGCTATGGCTACACCTTC | CASARGGYGYTF
. | . | TRBJ2-1 | TRBV19 | 13 | TGTGCCAGTAGTAGCGCCCTATACAATGAGCAGTTCTTC | CASSSALYNEQFF
. | . | TRBJ2-3 | TRBV28 | 10 | TGTGCCAGCAGCCACCACGGGCAGTATTTT | CASSHHGQYF
. | . | TRBJ2-1 | TRBV19 | 13 | TGTGCCAGTGGACTAAGTACGTTCAATGAGCAGTTCTTC | CASGLSTFNEQFF
. | . | TRBJ2-7 | TRBV4-1 | 15 | TGCGCCAGCAGCCAAGCCCAGACTAGCTCCTACGAGCAGTACTTC | CASSQAQTSSYEQYF
. | TRBD1 | TRBJ1-5 | TRBV7-8 | 14 | TGTGCCAGCAGCATCAGGGGGACTAATCAGCCCCAGCATTTT | CASSIRGTNQPQHF
. | . | TRBJ2-1 | TRBV5-1 | 14 | TGCGCCAGCAGCTTGAGTCGCGGCTACAATGAGCAGTTCTTC | CASSLSRGYNEQFF
. | . | TRBJ2-3 | TRBV15 | 14 | TGTGCCACCAGCAGAGACGGCGGAACAGATACGCAGTATTTT | CATSRDGGTDTQYF
. | TRBD2 | TRBJ2-1 | TRBV7-6 | 17 | TGTGCCAGCAGCTTAAGTCGTCTCCTAGCGGGAGATGATGAGCAGTTCTTC | CASSLSRLLAGDDEQFF
few | . | TRBJ2-7 | TRBV19 | 14 | TGTGCCAGTAGTATAGTAGGAGGGGACTACGAGCAGTACTTC | CASSIVGGDYEQYF
. | TRBD1 | TRBJ2-7 | TRBV6-5 | 13 | TGTGCCAGCAGGGGACAGGGGTCCTACGAGCAGTACTTC | CASRGQGSYEQYF
. | . | TRBJ2-7 | TRBV4-2 | 14 | TGTGCCAGCAGCCAACGTGGTGGAGCCTACGAGCAGTACTTC | CASSQRGGAYEQYF
. | TRBD1 | TRBJ2-2 | TRBV4-3 | 16 | TGCGCCAGCAGCCAGAACAGGGGGCCCGACGCCGGGGAGCTGTTTTTT | CASSQNRGPDAGELFF
few | TRBD2 | TRBJ2-2 | TRBV4-3 | 15 | TGCGCCAGCAGCCAAGAAAACGGACTAGCCGGGGAGCTGTTTTTT | CASSQENGLAGELFF
. | TRBD1 | TRBJ1-2 | TRBV27 | 17 | TGTGCCAGCAGTTTAATCTCTAGTGGACAGGGGGGCTATGGCTACACCTTC | CASSLISSGQGGYGYTF
. | TRBD1 | TRBJ2-3 | TRBV5-1 | 14 | TGCGCCAGCAGCCGGGACAGTAGCACAGATACGCAGTATTTT | CASSRDSSTDTQYF
. | . | TRBJ1-2 | TRBV7-9 | 16 | TGTGCCAGCAGCTTCGAGGCGGGGGAAGGTAACTATGGCTACACCTTC | CASSFEAGEGNYGYTF
. | . | TRBJ2-7 | TRBV7-9 | 15 | TGTGCCAGCAGCTTAACCGGGGACAAGATCTACGAGCAGTACTTC | CASSLTGDKIYEQYF
. | . | TRBJ2-3 | TRBV19 | 15 | TGTGCCAGTAGTATACGCGGTCCTAGCACAGATACGCAGTATTTT | CASSIRGPSTDTQYF
once | TRBD2 | TRBJ2-7 | TRBV9 | 14 | TGTGCCAGCAGTAAAGCGGGAGGGAGAAACGAGCAGTACTTC | CASSKAGGRNEQYF
. | TRBD2 | TRBJ2-7 | TRBV6-6 | 16 | TGTGCCAGCAGTTCTTTATTAGCGGGAGGGCCGGGGGAGCAGTACTTC | CASSSLLAGGPGEQYF
. | . | TRBJ2-7 | TRBV7-2 | 16 | TGTGCCAGCAGCTTAGCGGGTTCAGGGGTGCTCTACGAGCAGTACTTC | CASSLAGSGVLYEQYF
. | . | TRBJ1-1 | TRBV28 | 16 | TGTGCCAGCAGTTTAATACGGGGGGCAGGGAACACTGAAGCTTTCTTT | CASSLIRGAGNTEAFF
. | TRBD1 | TRBJ1-2 | TRBV27 | 14 | TGTGCCAGCAGTTTAAGGGACAGGGGGTATGGCTACACCTTC | CASSLRDRGYGYTF
. | . | TRBJ1-3 | TRBV29-1 | 12 | TGCAGCGTTGAGGCCTCTGGAAACACCATATATTTT | CSVEASGNTIYF
. | . | TRBJ2-3 | TRBV7-3 | 16 | TGTGCCAGCAGCCCAACTGGTACAGGCAACACAGATACGCAGTATTTT | CASSPTGTGNTDTQYF
few | TRBD1 | TRBJ1-1 | TRBV28 | 15 | TGTGCCAGCAGTTCACGGGACAGTCCAAACACTGAAGCTTTCTTT | CASSSRDSPNTEAFF
. | . | TRBJ2-2 | TRBV5-4 | 15 | TGTGCCAGCAGCTTGAGGTCCCGGGACACCGGGGAGCTGTTTTTT | CASSLRSRDTGELFF
. | . | TRBJ1-2 | TRBV19 | 18 | TGTGCCAGTAGTTCCCGTTCTCCAGGGCCGCAAGCTAACTATGGCTACACCTTC | CASSSRSPGPQANYGYTF
. | . | TRBJ2-7 | TRBV7-9 | 17 | TGTGCCAGCAGCTTTACAGGGGGAGGGTGGGCTTCCTACGAGCAGTACTTC | CASSFTGGGWASYEQYF
. | . | TRBJ2-7 | TRBV18 | 14 | TGTGCCAGCTCACCAGGGGCCCAAGCCTACGAGCAGTACTTC | CASSPGAQAYEQYF
. | TRBD1 | TRBJ2-1 | TRBV7-3 | 13 | TGTGCCAGCAGCTATCTCGACAGGGATGAGCAGTTCTTC | CASSYLDRDEQFF
. | . | TRBJ1-3 | TRBV28 | 15 | TGTGCCAACAGTTTACCCCCCCCGGCTGGAAACACCATATATTTT | CANSLPPPAGNTIYF
. | TRBD1 | TRBJ2-3 | TRBV19 | 15 | TGTGCCAGTAGTATTAGGGGGCGCCCGGGAGATACGCAGTATTTT | CASSIRGRPGDTQYF
. | TRBD1 | TRBJ2-5 | TRBV28 | 12 | TGTGCCAGCACCCAGGGGGAAGAGACCCAGTACTTC | CASTQGEETQYF
. | . | TRBJ2-6 | TRBV2 | 15 | TGTGCCAGCTTAGGCAGGTACTCTGGGGCCAACGTCCTGACTTTC | CASLGRYSGANVLTF
few | . | TRBJ1-1 | TRBV6-5 | 15 | TGTGCCAGCAGTTCCCGACAGGCAAAGAACACTGAAGCTTTCTTT | CASSSRQAKNTEAFF
. | . | TRBJ1-2 | TRBV4-3 | 15 | TGCGCCAGCAGCCAAGGACAGCGAATAAACTATGGCTACACCTTC | CASSQGQRINYGYTF
. | . | TRBJ1-1 | TRBV18 | 16 | TGTGCCAGCTCACCTCTTGCGGGGCTGGGGAACACTGAAGCTTTCTTT | CASSPLAGLGNTEAFF
. | TRBD1 | TRBJ1-1 | TRBV6-5 | 15 | TGTGCCAGCAGCCCCGGGGACAGGGGGAACACTGAAGCTTTCTTT | CASSPGDRGNTEAFF
. | . | TRBJ1-5 | TRBV6-1 | 15 | TGTGCCAGCAGTGAAAACCGCCGGGACAATCAGCCCCAGCATTTT | CASSENRRDNQPQHF
. | . | TRBJ2-3 | TRBV28 | 15 | TGTGCCAGCAGTTTAAGTTCTTTGGTTAGAGATACGCAGTATTTT | CASSLSSLVRDTQYF